This is a list of T cell receptor beta chains from one sample in a study of cytomegalovirus exposure and HLA in healthy donors. The protocol was immunoSEQ multiplex PCR, while the TCRdb copy is restricted to in-frame clones and leaves out a portion. Altogether fewer than 120,000 clones are present, 75% to 90% being singletons, with the ten largest covering more than 1.5%. The specimen was PBMCs. Receptor source: a man aged 35 to 55 in good health and CMV-seronegative. Both conserved end residues are part of each CDR3. Each record gives: clone size, D gene, V gene, J gene, CDR3 DNA, CDR3 protein. D genes are given only for firm matches. Only part of the rows carry a size: once, few, many, or a class if the clone is expanded.

size: .; D: .; V: TRBV9; J: TRBJ1-4; DNA: TGTGCCAGCAGCGTAGCTGGGCAGCTCGCAACTAATGAAAAACTGTTTTTT; CDR3: CASSVAGQLATNEKLFF
size: .; D: TRBD2; V: TRBV25-1; J: TRBJ2-1; DNA: TGTGCCAGCAGCCACGGGGCTAGCGGACACAATGAGCAGTTCTTC; CDR3: CASSHGASGHNEQFF
size: .; D: TRBD1; V: TRBV2; J: TRBJ2-7; DNA: TGTGCCAGCAGTGGACAGGGAAGGAGGTACGAGCAGTACTTC; CDR3: CASSGQGRRYEQYF
size: .; D: .; V: TRBV11-1; J: TRBJ2-7; DNA: TGTGCCAGCAGCTTAGGAAAGGGGAAGAGTACCTACGAGCAGTACTTC; CDR3: CASSLGKGKSTYEQYF
size: once; D: TRBD1; V: TRBV6-5; J: TRBJ1-1; DNA: TGTGCCAGCAGTTACGGGCAGGGGGCGCCGGCTTTCTTT; CDR3: CASSYGQGAPAFF
size: .; D: TRBD1; V: TRBV30; J: TRBJ2-7; DNA: TGTGCCTGGAACCGGGACAGGTTGGGCGAGCAGTACTTC; CDR3: CAWNRDRLGEQYF
size: .; D: .; V: TRBV2; J: TRBJ2-3; DNA: TGTGCCAGCAGTGAGGGAAGACTATCTAGCACAGATACGCAGTATTTT; CDR3: CASSEGRLSSTDTQYF
size: .; D: .; V: TRBV7-6; J: TRBJ2-1; DNA: TGTGCCAGCAGCCCAGGGGTGGGGAGCTCCTACAATGAGCAGTTCTTC; CDR3: CASSPGVGSSYNEQFF
size: .; D: TRBD1; V: TRBV7-9; J: TRBJ2-3; DNA: TGTGCCAGCAGCTTAGGGACAGGGATATCAGATACGCAGTATTTT; CDR3: CASSLGTGISDTQYF
size: .; D: TRBD1; V: TRBV7-9; J: TRBJ1-2; DNA: TGTGCCAGCAGCGAACAGGGGCCCTATGGCTACACCTTC; CDR3: CASSEQGPYGYTF
size: .; D: .; V: TRBV6-5; J: TRBJ1-2; DNA: TGTGCCAGCAACTTCAGGGGCGGAGGCTACACCTTC; CDR3: CASNFRGGGYTF
size: .; D: .; V: TRBV7-9; J: TRBJ1-5; DNA: TGTGCCAGCAGCTTAGCCCCGGGGATGAATCAGCCCCAGCATTTT; CDR3: CASSLAPGMNQPQHF
size: once; D: TRBD1; V: TRBV25-1; J: TRBJ1-1; DNA: TGTGCCAGCAGTGGATCAGGGGGCCCTTACTCTGAAGCTTTCTTT; CDR3: CASSGSGGPYSEAFF
size: .; D: .; V: TRBV5-1; J: TRBJ2-6; DNA: TGCGCCAGCAGCTCCTTCGGTGGGGCCAACGTCCTGACTTTC; CDR3: CASSSFGGANVLTF
size: .; D: .; V: TRBV30; J: TRBJ1-2; DNA: TGTGCCTGGACAGACCGCGGGGGGTCCTATGGCTACACCTTC; CDR3: CAWTDRGGSYGYTF
size: .; D: TRBD2; V: TRBV4-1; J: TRBJ2-3; DNA: TGCGCCAGCAGCCAAGATGCGGCTAGCGGGGGATTTAGCACAGATACGCAGTATTTT; CDR3: CASSQDAASGGFSTDTQYF
size: .; D: .; V: TRBV10-3; J: TRBJ1-2; DNA: TGTGCCATCAGTGCCGAGGGGGGGAATGGCTACACCTTC; CDR3: CAISAEGGNGYTF
size: .; D: .; V: TRBV30; J: TRBJ1-1; DNA: TGTGCCTGGTGGGGAGGGACGGAAGAAGCTTTCTTT; CDR3: CAWWGGTEEAFF
size: .; D: .; V: TRBV28; J: TRBJ1-5; DNA: TGTGCCAGTATTAGGGGCATCGGGAATCAGCCCCAGCATTTT; CDR3: CASIRGIGNQPQHF
size: .; D: TRBD1; V: TRBV28; J: TRBJ1-1; DNA: TGTGCCAGCAGTCTTGACAGGGTACGGACTGAAGCTTTCTTT; CDR3: CASSLDRVRTEAFF
size: .; D: .; V: TRBV2; J: TRBJ2-1; DNA: TGTGCCAGCAGTGAAACGGGGGAGCAGTTCTTC; CDR3: CASSETGEQFF
size: .; D: .; V: TRBV28; J: TRBJ1-1; DNA: TGTGCCAGCAGTTTCCGAGGGGAGGAAACTGAAGCTTTCTTT; CDR3: CASSFRGEETEAFF
size: .; D: .; V: TRBV2; J: TRBJ2-2; DNA: TGTGCCATCACCGGAACAGGGTGGGCCGGGGAGCTGTTTTTT; CDR3: CAITGTGWAGELFF
size: .; D: TRBD2; V: TRBV7-6; J: TRBJ2-3; DNA: TGTGCCAGCAGCTTAGGACTAGCGGGGGGCCGTAGCACAGATACGCAGTATTTT; CDR3: CASSLGLAGGRSTDTQYF
size: .; D: .; V: TRBV5-4; J: TRBJ2-1; DNA: TGTGCCAGCAGCTCCAGACAGTACAATGAGCAGTTCTTC; CDR3: CASSSRQYNEQFF
size: .; D: .; V: TRBV29-1; J: TRBJ2-7; DNA: TGCAGCGTTGAAGATGGTCGGGGGATTGAGTACTTC; CDR3: CSVEDGRGIEYF
size: .; D: .; V: TRBV4-1; J: TRBJ1-5; DNA: TGCGCCAGCAGCCAAGATCCAGCAGGCTCCCCGCTTAATCAGCCCCAGCATTTT; CDR3: CASSQDPAGSPLNQPQHF
size: .; D: .; V: TRBV6-6; J: TRBJ1-2; DNA: TGTGCCAGCAGTCTCGTTGTCAACTATGGCTACACCTTC; CDR3: CASSLVVNYGYTF
size: .; D: .; V: TRBV6-1; J: TRBJ1-5; DNA: TGTGCCAGCAGTGGCGGGGCAGAGAATCAGCCCCAGCATTTT; CDR3: CASSGGAENQPQHF
size: .; D: .; V: TRBV6-6; J: TRBJ1-5; DNA: TGTGCCAGCAGTTACGCGGGGCCCGGAGGGCAGCCCCAGCATTTT; CDR3: CASSYAGPGGQPQHF
size: .; D: .; V: TRBV7-2; J: TRBJ1-1; DNA: TGTGCCAGCAGCCCCGGACAGATGAACACTGAAGCTTTCTTT; CDR3: CASSPGQMNTEAFF
size: .; D: TRBD2; V: TRBV29-1; J: TRBJ2-7; DNA: TGCAGCGTTGTCGGGCGGGGGGGACCCTCCTACGAGCAGTACTTC; CDR3: CSVVGRGGPSYEQYF
size: .; D: .; V: TRBV4-3; J: TRBJ1-2; DNA: TGCGCCAGCAGCCAGGCCTTAGGGGCACTTGGCTACACCTTC; CDR3: CASSQALGALGYTF
size: .; D: .; V: TRBV29-1; J: TRBJ1-2; DNA: TGCAGCGTTGAAGACGGGGTGATCGGGGGCTACACCTTC; CDR3: CSVEDGVIGGYTF
size: .; D: .; V: TRBV2; J: TRBJ2-3; DNA: TGTGCCAGCAGTGACCCGGGGAATCGAGATACGCAGTATTTT; CDR3: CASSDPGNRDTQYF
size: .; D: TRBD1; V: TRBV11-1; J: TRBJ2-1; DNA: TGTGCCAGCAGCCCCAGGACAGGGGGCGGGAATGAGCAGTTCTTC; CDR3: CASSPRTGGGNEQFF